Each of the 11 T cell receptor beta chains below was sequenced from the same sample in a study of shared clonotypes between healthy human individuals (dated by TCRdb to 2019 to 2021). For the CD8 naive samples, CD45RO-negative cells were positively selected for CCR7, yielding a CD45RA+CCR7+ population from which TemRA cells were excluded. Receptor libraries were prepared by the immunoSEQ multiplex PCR assay. TCRdb stores this immuneACCESS table with in-frame sequences only. Part of the clones is absent; in the studies checked, under half of the shortfall reflects unresolved V genes, and no reason is known for the rest. This sample holds about 2.1 million clones; around 93% were observed only once. The ten largest account for roughly 1.7% of the sample. The specimen was naive CD8+ T cells from PBMCs. Read against the paper, the sample's cell subset or site label means: CD45RA+CCR7+. The receptors derive from a man younger than 35 in good health. Some clones in this sample may be carry-over from other donors' samples.

The rearrangement joins TRBV28 to TRBJ1-4; D gene uncertain. The germline V gene encodes CDR1 MDHEN and CDR2 SYDVKM. V lost 3 bases, J lost 11 bases, and 16 bases lay in between. This CDR3 is built from 14 residues. CDR3 residues: CASSLKPMGEKLFF. CDR3 nucleotide sequence: TGTGCCAGCAGTTTGAAACCAATGGGTGAGAAACTGTTTTTT.

For the CDR3, the DNA is TGTGCCAGCAGGATAGCGGGAGGATCCTACAATGAGCAGTTCTTC. This sequence encodes CASRIAGGSYNEQFF. The gene calls are TRBV7-8 and TRBJ2-1; 10 bases are shared with TRBD2. CDR1 SGHVS and CDR2 FQNEAQ come from the germline V gene. J was trimmed by 1 base and V by 6 bases; bases with no gene match: 3. This CDR3 has 15 residues.

V and J are TRBV7-9 and TRBJ2-7; D not resolved. CDR3 length: 15 amino acids. Germline V gene lookup returns CDR1 SEHNR and CDR2 FQNEAQ (reference sequence). V was shortened by 5 bases and J by 3 bases, with 17 bases between the two germline ends. The CDR3 region is CASSLVVADVYEQYF. The CDR3 nucleotides read TGTGCCAGCAGCCTAGTGGTTGCGGATGTCTACGAGCAGTACTTC.

This chain uses TRBV4-1 with TRBJ1-1; tentatively, D is TRBD1 (6 bases). CDR3 length: 16 amino acids. Germline V gene data show CDR1 as MGHRA and CDR2 as YSYEKL. V lost 4 bases and J 1 base, leaving 16 bases between the germline ends. CDR3 residues: CASSPRYGQRNTEAFF. As DNA, the CDR3 is TGCGCCAGCAGCCCGCGTTACGGACAGAGGAACACTGAAGCTTTCTTT.

This chain links TRBV19 with TRBJ2-7; D is ambiguous. CDR3 size: 14 residues. The germline V gene has CDR1 LNHDA and CDR2 SQIVND (reference sequence). Trimming pared 7 bases from V and 1 base from J, leaving 14 bases between. CDR3 protein: CASTPRSGSYEQYF. The DNA for the CDR3 is TGTGCCAGTACCCCGAGGTCGGGTTCCTACGAGCAGTACTTC.

The count of this clone is one. The chain recombines TRBV27 with TRBJ2-7; either TRBD1 or TRBD2 may supply D (5 bases each). The CDR3 runs 14 residues. Germline lookup yields CDR1 MNHEY and CDR2 SMNVEV (reference sequence). V lost 5 bases to trimming and J lost 4 bases, with 15 bases between them. In nucleotides, the CDR3 is TGTGCCAGCAGTCGACGGGCAGGGAGTTACGAGCAGTACTTC. Its protein is CASSRRAGSYEQYF.

V gene TRBV1 combines with J gene TRBJ2-3; the listed D gene, TRBD2, was not tested against the DNA. TRBV1 is a documented pseudogene. The CDR3 is 18 amino acids. As DNA, the CDR3 is TGCACCAGCAGCCAAGATGAGGTAGCGGGAGGGCCCGTAGATACGCAGTATTTT. The encoded protein is CTSSQDEVAGGPVDTQYF.

The genes are TRBV11-3 and TRBJ2-2, with 8 bases matching TRBD2. The CDR3 length is 17 residues. Per germline, CDR1 SGHNT and CDR2 YENEEA. Trimming at V came to 3 bases and at J to 6 bases, leaving 12 bases not matched to a gene. In DNA, the CDR3 is TGTGCCAGCAGCTTTGAAGGGGCGGGAGGCCGGGCCGGGGAGCTGTTTTTT. It yields the protein CASSFEGAGGRAGELFF.

This clone showed up just once. The V call is TRBV27, the J call TRBJ2-7; no clear D. The CDR3 loop spans 16 amino acids. Trimming took off 2 bases at V and 3 bases at J, with 17 bases between the two ends. Per the germline V gene, CDR1 is MNHEY and CDR2 is SMNVEV (reference sequence). DNA of the CDR3: TGTGCCAGCAGTTTAACCGTCTTGAGCGTTGACTACGAGCAGTACTTC. It is translated as CASSLTVLSVDYEQYF.

The V gene is TRBV6-5, the J gene TRBJ2-7; D gene ambiguous. CDR1 and CDR2 from the germline V gene are MNHEY and SVGAGI. Trimming took off 2 bases at V and 3 bases at J, with 11 bases between the two ends. CDR3 length equals 14 residues. CDR3 loop: CASSYGIGNYEQYF. The CDR3 DNA follows: TGTGCCAGCAGTTACGGGATTGGGAACTACGAGCAGTACTTC.

V usage is TRBV10-3 and J usage is TRBJ2-2, with 9 nucleotides matching TRBD1. The junction had 6 bases not matched to a gene; V was cut back by 6 bases and J by 4 bases. The germline V gene has CDR1 ENHRY and CDR2 SYGVKD. The CDR3 is 15 amino acids. In DNA, the CDR3 is TGTGCCATCAGGGGGACAGGGTCAGGCACCGGGGAGCTGTTTTTT. As protein: CAIRGTGSGTGELFF.